The clone carrying this T cell receptor beta chain was picked up a small number of times. CDR3 length equals 16 residues. V lost 4 bases, J lost 6 bases, and 10 bases stayed unmatched. CDR1 SGHAT and CDR2 FQNNGV come from the germline V gene. TCRdb redid the calling of the 5' RACE reads with MiXCR, one entry per CDR3 protein. Of some 250,000 distinct CDR3 sequences in the sample, about 6.7% were seen once. This sample is part of a study of identical twins. These sequences were also reported in another study, on T cells expressing NK-cell markers. That investigation notes: Repertoires of TCR beta were obtained from T cells sorted as CD3+CD56+NKG2C+, CD3+CD56+NKG2C- and CD3+CD56-NKG2C+. Within the sequenced cohort of eight donors, seven exhibited HCMV seropositivity and one was seronegative. A few donors showed these clonotypes also leading the CD3+CD56-NKG2C+ fraction.

The genes are TRBV11-2 and TRBJ2-1; 9 bases agree with TRBD2. Sequencing was performed on CD8+ T cells sorted from blood. This clonotype was obtained from a woman younger than 35 in good health. CDR3 residues: CASSSPSGAGINEQFF. DNA of the CDR3: TGTGCCAGCAGCTCCCCTAGCGGGGCTGGGATCAATGAGCAGTTCTTC.